The 27 T cell receptor beta chains reported below all come from one sample, sequenced in a study of T cell responses to AZD1222 COVID-19 vaccine. Clones were read by immunoSEQ multiplex PCR, and TCRdb kept only the in-frame ones, dropping some. In the table there are over 95,000 clones, 91% of which are singletons. The starting material was peripheral blood, obtained 28 days after the second AZD1222 dose. All receptors derive from an adult who received the AZD1222 COVID-19 vaccine.

The rearrangement joins TRBV30 to TRBJ1-6; 9 positions match TRBD1. The CDR3 length is 18 residues. Germline trimming cut 0 bases from V and 6 bases from J; bases unmatched to any gene: 12. CDR1 is GTSNPN and CDR2 is SVGIG in the germline V gene (reference sequence). CDR3 residues: CAWSVSRAGQGLNSPLHF. As DNA, the CDR3 is TGTGCCTGGAGTGTTTCCCGGGCGGGACAGGGCCTTAATTCACCCCTCCACTTT. Combining the CDR3 with reference TRBV30 and TRBJ1-6 gives the whole variable domain SQTIHQWPATLVQPVGSPLSLECTVEGTSNPNLYWYRQAAGRGLQLLFYSVGIGQISSEVPQNLSASRPQDRQFILSSKKLLLSDSGFYLCAWSVSRAGQGLNSPLHFGNGTRLTVT.

This clone was picked up one time. The chain uses TRBV13 and TRBJ1-1; D perhaps matches TRBD1 (6 bases). This CDR3 has 17 residues. Germline V gene sequence: CDR1 PRHDT, CDR2 FYEKMQ (reference sequence). V shed 0 bases and J shed 1 base, with 15 bases lying between them. DNA of the CDR3: TGTGCCAGCAGCTTAGGCGGGGGCGTCGGGACGAACACTGAAGCTTTCTTT. This sequence encodes CASSLGGGVGTNTEAFF.

The chain combines TRBV6-5 with TRBJ2-7; TRBD1 agrees at 7 bases. V lost 6 bases and J lost 7; bases outside the gene matches: 6. The germline V gene encodes CDR1 MNHEY and CDR2 SVGAGI. CDR3 length: 12 amino acids. DNA of the CDR3: TGTGCCAGCAGGGGAACAGGGGTTGAGCAGTACTTC. It translates to CASRGTGVEQYF.

This clone is a singleton in its sample. The chain links TRBV9 to TRBJ2-1, with 7 bases aligning to TRBD2. The junction had 5 bases not matched to a gene; V was cut back by 4 bases and J by 4 bases. This CDR3 is built from 14 residues. Germline CDR1 is SGDLS and CDR2 is YYNGEE. DNA of the CDR3: TGTGCCAGCAGCCCTAGCGGAATGTACAATGAGCAGTTCTTC. The encoded protein is CASSPSGMYNEQFF.

The chain couples TRBV2 to TRBJ1-6, with 7 bases lining up with TRBD1. The V gene end was trimmed by 1 base and the J gene end by 0 bases; junction bases not matched to a gene: 6. CDR1 is SNHLY, CDR2 FYNNEI, per germline. This CDR3 spans 18 amino acids. The CDR3 DNA sequence: TGTGCCAGCAGTGAAGATCCGGACAGGAGCTCCTATAATTCACCCCTCCACTTT. It encodes CASSEDPDRSSYNSPLHF.

The V and J genes are TRBV13 and TRBJ2-7; no firm D call. Germline assignment: CDR1 PRHDT and CDR2 FYEKMQ (reference sequence). The CDR3 runs 15 residues. Trimming took off 1 base at V and 4 bases at J, with 14 bases between the two ends. This CDR3 is CASSLESGLQYEQYF. In nucleotides, the CDR3 is TGTGCCAGCAGCTTAGAGTCGGGCCTCCAGTACGAGCAGTACTTC.

The CDR3 region is CASSQDSQPNSPLHF. The CDR3 DNA follows: TGTGCCAGCAGCCAAGACTCACAGCCCAATTCACCCCTCCACTTT. The V and J genes are TRBV3-1 (or the pseudogene TRBV3-2) and TRBJ1-6; no firm D call. Trimming shortened V by 0 bases and J by 7 bases, and 10 bases separated the two germline ends. This CDR3 contains 15 residues. Germline CDR1 reads LGHDT; CDR2 reads YNNKEL (reference sequence).

The chain employs TRBV7-8 and TRBJ2-5; D not resolved. Germline V gene data show CDR1 as SGHVS and CDR2 as FQNEAQ. V lost 2 bases to trimming and J lost 2 bases, with 9 bases between them. This CDR3 has 14 residues. The CDR3 DNA reads as TGTGCCAGCAGCTTAATCGCGAGGCAAGAGACCCAGTACTTC. It specifies CASSLIARQETQYF.

The chain carries TRBV6-4 and TRBJ2-3; the match to TRBD2 covers 7 bases. V gave up 0 bases and J gave up 1 base; unmatched junction bases: 4. The germline V gene encodes CDR1 MRHNA and CDR2 SNTAGT. The CDR3 consists of 16 residues. CDR3 sequence (DNA): TGTGCCAGCAGTGACTCGGCGGGAGAAGGCACAGATACGCAGTATTTT. It codes for CASSDSAGEGTDTQYF.

This chain links TRBV30 with TRBJ2-7; D may be TRBD1 (5 bases). Germline CDR1 GTSNPN, CDR2 SVGIG (reference sequence). The CDR3 covers 12 residues. Trimming shortened V by 4 bases and J by 4 bases, and 11 bases separated the two germline ends. The chain's CDR3 is CAWTRAGYEQYF. CDR3 nucleotide sequence: TGTGCCTGGACACGGGCAGGGTACGAGCAGTACTTC.

This chain joins TRBV6-5 and TRBJ2-1, with 10 bases lining up with TRBD1. The CDR3 consists of 16 residues. CDR1 MNHEY and CDR2 SVGAGI come from the germline V gene. The ends lost 0 bases at V and 8 bases at J; junction bases unmatched: 7. The CDR3 loop reads CASSYSVGQGGDEQFF. CDR3 DNA: TGTGCCAGCAGTTACTCGGTAGGACAGGGGGGGGATGAGCAGTTCTTC.

V usage is TRBV21-1 and J usage is TRBJ1-5; TRBD1 is taken as the D call from the table, unchecked against the DNA. TRBV21-1 is assigned pseudogene status. The CDR3 sequence is 12 residues long. CDR3 coding DNA: TGTGCCGGGACAGGGGGCAATCAGCCCCAGCATTTT. As protein: CAGTGGNQPQHF.

The chain couples TRBV9 to TRBJ2-1; TRBD2 matches 13 bases. After removal of 0 bases from V and 4 bases from J, the junction contained 1 base not matched to a gene. The CDR3 runs to 16 residues. Germline CDR1 reads SGDLS; CDR2 reads YYNGEE. CDR3 sequence reads: CASSVGTSGGYNEQFF. The CDR3 DNA is TGTGCCAGCAGCGTAGGGACTAGCGGGGGTTACAATGAGCAGTTCTTC.

This chain uses TRBV19 with TRBJ2-2; 9 bases are shared with TRBD2. The ends lost 0 bases at V and 4 bases at J; junction bases unmatched: 18. Germline assignment: CDR1 LNHDA and CDR2 SQIVND (reference sequence). The length of the CDR3 is 21 residues. CDR3 protein: CASSIERGLISGSRGTGELFF. The CDR3 nucleotides read TGTGCCAGTAGTATAGAGAGAGGTCTGATTAGCGGGAGTCGGGGCACCGGGGAGCTGTTTTTT.

The chain couples TRBV5-5 to TRBJ2-7; a weak D match, TRBD2 (5 bases). Germline loops: CDR1 SGHKS, CDR2 YYEKEE (reference sequence). This CDR3 is 13 amino acids long. Trimming removed 2 bases from V and 3 bases from J, with 9 bases in between. CDR3 nucleotide sequence: TGTGCCAGCAGCTTCGGACGGGGCTACGAGCAGTACTTC. It translates to CASSFGRGYEQYF.

The chain has TRBV28 and TRBJ2-3; tentative D call: TRBD2 (6 bases). The V gene lost 1 base and the J gene lost 8 bases, with 10 bases spanning the gap. This CDR3 has 13 amino acids. CDR1 is MDHEN and CDR2 is SYDVKM in the germline V gene. The CDR3 DNA reads TGTGCCAGCAGTTTATTGGGAGCGGGTACGCAGTATTTT. Encoded protein: CASSLLGAGTQYF.

This rearrangement joins TRBV6-5 to TRBJ1-6; D may be TRBD1 (6 bases). V lost 5 bases to trimming and J lost 8 bases, with 16 bases between them. Germline CDR1 and CDR2: MNHEY and SVGAGI. The CDR3 is 15 residues long. The CDR3 sequence is CASSPRNRVDSPLHF. DNA for the CDR3: TGTGCCAGCAGTCCAAGGAACAGGGTGGATTCACCCCTCCACTTT.

This clone was recorded only once. The chain uses TRBV27 and TRBJ2-1; the match to TRBD2 covers 11 bases. The CDR3 contains 15 residues. Germline assignment: CDR1 MNHEY and CDR2 SMNVEV (reference sequence). V shed 4 bases, J shed 5 bases, and the junction held 4 bases outside the gene matches. The CDR3 is CASSSAGLADNEQFF. In DNA form, the CDR3 reads TGTGCCAGCAGTTCCGCGGGACTAGCGGACAATGAGCAGTTCTTC.

The chain recombines TRBV11-2 with TRBJ2-1; 9 bases line up with TRBD1. The junction had 3 bases not matched to a gene; V was cut back by 1 base and J by 5 bases. This CDR3 has 15 amino acids. Germline CDR1 SGHAT, CDR2 FQNNGV. The CDR3 sequence is CASSLVWDRDNEQFF. In nucleotides, the CDR3 is TGTGCCAGCAGCTTAGTTTGGGACAGGGACAATGAGCAGTTCTTC.

V gene TRBV2 combines with J gene TRBJ1-2; D call uncertain. The germline V gene has CDR1 SNHLY and CDR2 FYNNEI. This CDR3 spans 14 amino acids. Trimming stripped 5 bases from V and 6 bases from J, with 16 bases between. CDR3 nucleotide sequence: TGTGCCAGCAGTTCAGGACCCCGCGGGGATGGCTACACCTTC. It yields the protein CASSSGPRGDGYTF.

The chain combines TRBV18 with TRBJ1-1; 7 bases match TRBD1. Trimming took 4 bases from V and 3 from J; bases not matched to a gene: 11. Germline V gene lookup returns CDR1 KGHSH and CDR2 LQKENI. The CDR3 is 16 residues long. CDR3 protein: CASSRNPTGTDTEAFF. The CDR3 nucleotides read TGTGCCAGCTCACGGAACCCGACAGGGACGGACACTGAAGCTTTCTTT.

In this sample, this clone turned up once. This chain connects TRBV19 to TRBJ2-7, with 7 bases aligning to TRBD1. The CDR3 contains 14 residues. Germline assignment: CDR1 LNHDA and CDR2 SQIVND (reference sequence). V lost 5 bases, J lost 4 bases, and 8 bases stayed unmatched. The CDR3 sequence is CASSSGTEIYEQYF. CDR3 DNA sequence: TGTGCCAGTAGTTCCGGGACAGAGATTTACGAGCAGTACTTC.

The chain employs TRBV28 and TRBJ1-5; 9 bases agree with TRBD1. V was pared by 4 bases and J by 7 bases, with 8 bases of the junction left unmatched. This CDR3 spans 15 amino acids. CDR1 is MDHEN, CDR2 SYDVKM, per germline. CDR3 DNA: TGTGCCAGCAGTTCCATCGGGACAGGGATGCAGCCCCAGCATTTT. Encoded protein: CASSSIGTGMQPQHF. Variable domain in full (rest from reference TRBV28 and TRBJ1-5): DVKVTQSSRYLVKRTGEKVFLECVQDMDHENMFWYRQDPGLGLRLIYFSYDVKMKEKGDIPEGYSVSREKKERFSLILESASTNQTSMYLCASSSIGTGMQPQHFGDGTRLSIL.

The rearrangement uses TRBV7-2 and TRBJ2-7, with D unresolved. The CDR3 consists of 13 residues. Germline V CDR1 and CDR2: SGHTA, FQGNSA. V shed 1 base and J shed 3 bases, with 7 bases lying between them. This chain's CDR3 is CASSLGDGYEQYF. The DNA for the CDR3 is TGTGCCAGCAGCTTAGGCGACGGCTACGAGCAGTACTTC.

This chain connects TRBV6-5 to TRBJ1-1; TRBD1 is a possible D gene (5 bases). Germline V gene lookup returns CDR1 MNHEY and CDR2 SVGAGI. This CDR3 has 15 residues. Trimming shortened V by 8 bases and J by 1 base, and 17 bases separated the two germline ends. The DNA for the CDR3 is TGTGCCAGCTTCCCTTTTAACCAGGGGAACACTGAAGCTTTCTTT. This encodes CASFPFNQGNTEAFF.

This chain connects TRBV5-4 to TRBJ1-1; D is possibly TRBD1 (5 bases). V was shortened by 0 bases and J by 1 base, with 19 bases between the two germline ends. The CDR3 spans 18 residues. Per the germline V gene, CDR1 is SGHNT and CDR2 is YYREEE (reference sequence). CDR3 DNA sequence: TGTGCCAGCAGCTTGGGGGGACCTAGAGGGGATTGGAACACTGAAGCTTTCTTT. As protein: CASSLGGPRGDWNTEAFF.

The chain uses TRBV28 and TRBJ1-4; a possible D gene is TRBD1 (6 bases). Germline CDR1 is MDHEN and CDR2 is SYDVKM. V lost 7 bases and J lost 4, with 10 bases in between. The CDR3 spans 13 residues. In DNA form, the CDR3 reads TGTGCCAGCACCGACAGGAATAATGAAAAACTGTTTTTT. As protein: CASTDRNNEKLFF.